This TCR beta chain is drawn from a study of blood T cell repertoires in COVID-19. Across the whole study: From the United States, Italy and Spain came samples of acute and convalescent COVID-19.

Germline CDR1 LNHDA, CDR2 SQIVND (reference sequence). The V end was cut by 5 bases, the J end by 0 bases, with 14 bases between. This CDR3 is 16 amino acids long. Clones were read by immunoSEQ multiplex PCR, and TCRdb kept only the in-frame ones, dropping some. The data hold some 130,000 clones, with approximately 86% observed a single time. This clone came up once. Source material: peripheral blood. This sequence originates from a woman in her fifties or sixties who had recovered from COVID-19. The rearrangement uses TRBV19 and TRBJ1-5; no clear D. CDR3 sequence (DNA): TGTGCCAGTAGTTCAGTTTTCAGGAATAGCAATCAGCCCCAGCATTTT. As protein: CASSSVFRNSNQPQHF.